The T cell receptor beta chain under discussion was sequenced for a study of shared clonotypes between healthy human individuals. Selected positively for CCR7 and CD45RO-negative, naive CD8 cells excluded terminally differentiated effector memory CD45RA+ cells. Germline CDR1 LGHNT, CDR2 FRNRAP. This CDR3 is built from 19 residues. V shed 0 bases, J shed 0 bases, and the junction held 5 bases outside the gene matches. Using immunoSEQ multiplex PCR, the repertoire was profiled, and TCRdb retains in-frame clones only, with some absent. The sample has about 2.2 million clones, 93% seen once; the top ten hold under 2%.

The rearrangement joins TRBV12-5 to TRBJ2-2; 12 bases line up with TRBD2. The sequenced material came from naive CD8+ T cells from PBMCs. The receptor was derived from a man between 18 and 29 years old in good health. Some clones in this sample may be carry-over from other donors' samples. CDR3 sequence: CASGLVVLAGGPNTGELFF. CDR3 bases: TGTGCTAGTGGTTTGGTGGTACTAGCGGGAGGCCCGAACACCGGGGAGCTGTTTTTT.